This T cell receptor beta chain is drawn from a study of post-analysis software for immune sequencing data. Looking at the study overall: In terms of disease course, relapsing-remitting, secondary progressive and progressive-relapsing multiple sclerosis were included. General observations from the study: Significantly decreased normalized Chao1 diversity was recorded for multiple sclerosis patients relative to controls. Relative to controls, patients had five TRBV segments at higher frequency, with TRBV5-6, TRBV5-1 and TRBV20-1 among these.

Of note for this clonotype: Its antigen is as yet unknown.

V lost 0 bases to trimming and J lost 0 bases; unmatched junction nucleotides: 1. The germline CDR1 and CDR2 sequences are SGHTA and FQGNSA. CDR3 size: 15 residues. TCR beta libraries were prepared from cDNA with unique molecular identifiers. cDNA molecules numbering about 490,000 came from around 0.96 to 9.9 million T cells. TCRdb reprocessed the PCR reads via MiXCR and lists one record per CDR3 protein. The sample has about 380,000 distinct CDR3 sequences; roughly 30% are singletons. The chain combines TRBV7-2 with TRBJ2-7, with TRBD2 matching 8 bases. The specimen sequenced was blood. The source is a girl aged 10-17 years with multiple sclerosis. Here the CDR3 reads CASSLAAGDSYEQYF. CDR3 coding DNA: TGTGCCAGCAGCTTAGCAGCGGGGGACTCCTACGAGCAGTACTTC.